Each of the 6 T cell receptor beta chains below was sequenced from the same sample in a study of shared clonotypes between healthy human individuals. Libraries were prepared by immunoSEQ multiplex PCR; TCRdb keeps only in-frame clonotypes and omits some of them. The sample yields about 530,000 clones, approximately 95% seen once. The sequenced sample was naive CD4+ T cells sorted from blood. Subset: CD45RA+ positively selected. The origin of the receptors is a woman aged 25-40 years in good health.

The V and J genes are TRBV18 and TRBJ2-3; 10 nucleotides line up with TRBD2. The CDR3 runs to 17 residues. The ends lost 6 bases at V and 4 bases at J; junction bases unmatched: 13. Per the germline V gene, CDR1 is KGHSH and CDR2 is LQKENI. CDR3 nucleotides: TGTGCCAGCTCCCGACGTTACGCTAGCGGGAGTGCAGATACGCAGTATTTT. Residues: CASSRRYASGSADTQYF.

The genes are TRBV6-6 and TRBJ2-7; D perhaps matches TRBD1 (5 bases). Trimming pared 7 bases from V and 6 bases from J, leaving 16 bases between. The CDR3 has 13 amino acids. The V gene's germline CDR1 is MNHNY and CDR2 SVGAGI (reference sequence). CDR3 sequence: CASNPPTVREQYF. The CDR3 nucleotides read TGTGCCAGCAATCCTCCGACAGTCCGCGAGCAGTACTTC.

The chain joins TRBV7-9 to TRBJ2-1; D gene uncertain. CDR3 length: 13 residues. V shed 3 bases and J shed 0 bases, with 3 bases lying between them. Germline V CDR1 and CDR2: SEHNR, FQNEAQ (reference sequence). The CDR3 loop reads CASSFTSYNEQFF. In DNA, the CDR3 is TGTGCCAGCAGCTTTACCTCCTACAATGAGCAGTTCTTC.

The gene calls are TRBV28 and TRBJ2-1; the D is unclear. Germline V gene data show CDR1 as MDHEN and CDR2 as SYDVKM. This CDR3 is 16 amino acids long. V dropped 6 bases and J dropped 0 bases, with 15 bases sitting between them. CDR3 sequence reads: CASSLAGRSSYNEQFF. CDR3 in DNA: TGTGCCAGCAGCTTGGCTGGACGTAGCTCCTACAATGAGCAGTTCTTC.

The count of this clone is one. The chain links TRBV9 to TRBJ2-2; D is possibly TRBD2 (5 bases). V lost 4 bases, J lost 5 bases, and 18 bases lay in between. Per the germline V gene, CDR1 is SGDLS and CDR2 is YYNGEE. The CDR3 has 16 amino acids. In DNA, the CDR3 is TGTGCCAGCAGCTCCGCGATGAGGGTGGGGACCGGGGAGCTGTTTTTT. Translated: CASSSAMRVGTGELFF.

The gene calls are TRBV15 and TRBJ2-7; D might be TRBD1 or TRBD2, each matching 5 bases. V lost 5 bases and J lost 2, with 10 bases in between. The CDR3 consists of 13 residues. The germline CDR1 and CDR2 sequences are LNHNV and YYDKDF (reference sequence). Here the CDR3 reads CATSRDPAYEQYF. The DNA for the CDR3 is TGTGCCACCAGCCGGGACCCGGCCTACGAGCAGTACTTC.